This T cell receptor beta chain was captured by sequencing in a study of T cell repertoires in cytomegalovirus infection. Overall study results and limits: Cumulative frequency (of public TCR beta family members) identified carriers of CMV plus the relevant HLA.

CDR1 and CDR2 (germline): SGHVS, FQNEAQ. The CDR3 has 18 amino acids. V dropped 6 bases and J dropped 2; count of bases not matched to a gene: 9. In its sample, this clonotype was seen a few times. Its target is unknown. TCRdb used MiXCR to reprocess the reads, holding one entry per CDR3 protein. The sample shows fewer than 700,000 distinct CDR3 sequences, roughly 26% of them seen only once. This receptor was identified in a human donor in good health (CMV status not recorded). Some clones in this sample may be carry-over from other donors' samples. Input material: CD8+ T cells from PBMCs. This chain connects TRBV7-8 to TRBJ2-1, with TRBD2 matching over 14 bases. The CDR3, as DNA: TGTGCCAGCAGACCGACTAGCGGGGGGGCCGGGCCCTACAATGAGCAGTTCTTC. Translation: CASRPTSGGAGPYNEQFF.